This TCR beta chain appears in the sequencing data of a study of intratumoral heterogeneity in liver cancer. Looking at the study overall: Across the full roughly 15-patient cohort, most patients were male and a median age of approximately 60 years was recorded. To examine intratumor heterogeneity, the study integrated RNA-seq, DNA sequencing, TCR-seq and SNP array data obtained from multiple regions of hepatocellular carcinoma specimens. A total of approximately 69 multiregional samples from around 14 HCC patients, consisting of 51 tumoral and 20 or so adjacent nontumoral regions, were included in the overall cohort. Points the paper makes about the study in general: A relatively low patient number and under-sampled tumor-infiltrating lymphocyte representation were acknowledged by the authors as limitations.

Using the immunoSEQ assay, the TCR beta chain CDR3 regions were sequenced from genomic DNA. Primers annealing to V and J segments amplified rearranged VDJ segments. Concerning the study's data processing: The ImmunoSeq Analyzer software was used to calculate clonality and richness metrics. Fisher's exact test, supplemented by a beta-binomial method for added stringency, was applied to identify differentially abundant clones between regions. TCRdb mirrors the immuneACCESS table, restricted to in-frame sequences. Some clones are absent from its copies; in checked studies, under half trace to an unresolved V gene, and the reason for the others is unknown. The V and J calls and clone size were taken over from that table, and D and trimming were inferred from the DNA. Within this sample are about 5,900 clones, with around two thirds of them counted one time only. The ten largest clones take up roughly 23% of the sample.

Every patient had early-stage hepatocellular carcinoma and went to surgical resection without receiving any prior therapy. None of the sampled areas showed macroscopic evidence of necrosis or hemorrhage. In a couple of patients, TCR sequencing (ImmunoSeq) was performed on multiple regions. Frozen resection tissue samples were collected at least 1 cm apart from each other. Samples with the label N were taken from nontumoral liver tissue next to the tumor. Genomic DNA was isolated from bulk tissue with the DNeasy blood and tissue kit. In the case of this clone: Its target antigen remains unknown. Qualities for individual bases were not recorded, and no much larger clone is one base off.

The germline V gene (reference sequence) sets CDR1 to LNHDA and CDR2 to SQIVND. Inclusive of the bounding cysteine and phenylalanine, the CDR3 is 16 residues long. The read is trimmed to its CDR3 DNA, 48 bases read in frame from base 1. A distance of 9 bases separates the germline ends of V and J, which lose 3 bases and 0 bases respectively. The chain is encoded by TRBV19 joined to TRBJ1-6; TRBD1 is a possible D gene, resting on 5 matching bases. Specimen: tumor-adjacent normal tissue, collected before any cancer treatment. The clonotype originates from a man between 65 and 79 years old with hepatocellular carcinoma. The CDR3 protein sequence reads: CASSIGGSSYNSPLHF. The sequenced DNA: TGTGCCAGTAGTATCGGGGGGAGCTCCTATAATTCACCCCTCCACTTT.